These 3 T cell receptor beta chains share one sample of origin, sequenced in a study of T cell responses to AZD1222 COVID-19 vaccine. Clones were sequenced by immunoSEQ multiplex PCR, and TCRdb holds only the in-frame ones, with some missing. This table holds 95,000 to 150,000 clones, almost 95% found once. The input for sequencing was peripheral blood, taken on day 0 of AZD1222 vaccination. All receptors derive from an adult in good health.

The rearrangement joins TRBV10-3 to TRBJ2-3; possible D gene TRBD1, 6 bases. Trimming removed 6 bases at V and 6 bases at J, with 13 bases between. The CDR3 covers 13 residues. From germline, CDR1 is ENHRY and CDR2 SYGVKD. CDR3 in amino acids: CAIRGPGADTQYF. For the CDR3, the DNA is TGTGCCATCAGGGGCCCAGGGGCTGATACGCAGTATTTT.

V is TRBV7-3 and J is TRBJ2-3; TRBD1 might be the D (5 bases). V was trimmed by 4 bases and J by 0 bases, leaving 11 bases between them. Germline CDR1 reads SGHTA; CDR2 reads FQGTGA. The CDR3 is 15 residues long. The CDR3 spells CASSSWGVSTDTQYF. Here the CDR3 DNA reads TGTGCCAGCAGCTCGTGGGGCGTAAGCACAGATACGCAGTATTTT.

The CDR3 sequence is CASSGTARSSYNEQFF. CDR3 bases: TGTGCCAGCAGTGGGACAGCCCGGAGCTCCTACAATGAGCAGTTCTTC. The chain uses TRBV6-1 and TRBJ2-1; D is possibly TRBD1 (6 bases). This CDR3 spans 16 amino acids. The germline V gene encodes CDR1 MNHNS and CDR2 SASEGT. V was cut by 4 bases and J by 0 bases, with 13 bases left in between.